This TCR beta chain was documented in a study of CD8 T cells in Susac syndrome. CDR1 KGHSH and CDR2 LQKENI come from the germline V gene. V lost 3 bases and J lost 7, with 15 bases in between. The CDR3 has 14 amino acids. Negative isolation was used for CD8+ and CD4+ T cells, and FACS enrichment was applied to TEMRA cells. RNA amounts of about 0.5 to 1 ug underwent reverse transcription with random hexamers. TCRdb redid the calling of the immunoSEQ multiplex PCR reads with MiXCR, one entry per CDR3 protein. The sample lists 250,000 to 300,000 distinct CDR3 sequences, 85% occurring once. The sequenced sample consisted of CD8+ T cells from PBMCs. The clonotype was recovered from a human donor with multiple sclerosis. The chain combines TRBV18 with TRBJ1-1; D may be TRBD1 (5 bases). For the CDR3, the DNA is TGTGCCAGCTCACCTGGGACGGGTCTAGTTGAAGCTTTCTTT. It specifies CASSPGTGLVEAFF.